This T cell receptor (beta chain) was retrieved from a study of immune evolution from preneoplasia to lung adenocarcinoma (dated by TCRdb to about 2021). A note on the overall study: HLA loss of heterozygosity was observed in roughly 6.8%, 16% and 36% of AIS, MIA and ADC lesions, respectively, and was not observed in any AAH lesions. The study used immune gene expression, TCR sequencing and multiplex immunofluorescence to profile the immune contexture of lung adenocarcinoma precursors and invasive adenocarcinoma. Resected precursor lesions (AAH, AIS, MIA) and invasive adenocarcinomas were compared against paired morphologically normal lung tissue. Sample size was determined by specimen availability and not by a prior power calculation. The immune data were combined with whole exome sequencing and methylation data from the same cohort of nodules. The overall cohort comprised 40 to 60 patients with pulmonary nodules who underwent surgical resection. TCR sequencing data were obtained from about 46 patients. It was reported in the study that 105 samples were used for TCR sequencing. POLYSOLVER was used to infer Class I HLA alleles from exome data, and LOHHLA was used to detect allele-specific HLA loss. On the study overall, not on this receptor specifically: The findings were based on association rather than direct causation, and larger cohorts with long-term follow-up and longitudinal biopsies were deemed needed. T cell clonality was highest in KRAS-mutant nodules compared with EGFR-mutant or double wild-type lesions. Because all patients were from Japan and China, applicability to Western populations was uncertain. Clonality was highest in normal lung, while later-stage lesions appeared to show lower clonality but higher T cell density and diversity. Normal lung had the highest top T cell clone frequencies, which appeared to decline progressively from AAH through AIS, MIA and invasive adenocarcinoma.

From its cysteine to its phenylalanine, the CDR3 spans 14 amino acids. The CDR3 DNA has 42 bases and is translated from base 1. The germline V end is reduced by 5 bases and the J end by 10 bases; junction bases left unmatched: 9. CDR1 SGHTA and CDR2 FQGNSA were looked up in the germline V gene. In this sample, this clone turned up once. Its cognate antigen has yet to be identified. No much larger clone is present one base from it, and per-base qualities are unavailable. Using the immunoSEQ hsTCRbeta Kit, TCR beta CDR3 regions were sequenced from DNA. The paper's processing steps were these. TCR sequencing data were analysed with the ImmunoSEQ Analyzer. T cell clonality was calculated on productive rearrangements as 1 minus Pielou's evenness. To measure T cell diversity, the inverse Simpson index was applied to productive templates. T cell density was TCR beta template counts normalized to usable DNA, estimated by amplifying and sequencing housekeeping genes. TCR metrics were compared across histologic stages using two-sided Kruskal-Wallis tests. This immuneACCESS table, as held by TCRdb, lists in-frame sequences with V and J called but not all clones. Of the missing ones, under half trace to an unresolved V gene in checked studies; the others have no known cause. That table supplies the V and J calls and clone size; D and trimming were determined from the DNA. In all, the sample holds about 41,000 clones, and 70% to 85% of those were seen once. The ten largest clones represent approximately 4.6% of the sample.

Between the mid-2010s and the late 2010s, the patients underwent resection in either Japan or China. The histologic diagnosis of each case was independently confirmed on H&E slides by two lung cancer pathologists. Premalignant or tumor cells were enriched for nucleic acid extraction by macro-dissection performed after pathologic assessment. FFPE tissue was used for DNA isolation with the AllPrep DNA/RNA FFPE Kit. Specimen: FFPE invasive lung adenocarcinoma tissue. In light of the paper, this sample's cell subset or site label describes: frankly invasive lung adenocarcinoma (ADC). The chain is made from TRBV7-2 and TRBJ1-5; TRBD1 matches 9 bases in the middle. This clonotype was sampled from a person in their 60s with lung adenocarcinoma. The nucleotide sequence reads as follows: TGTGCCAGCAGCCAGGGGACAGGGAGACGTCCCCAGCATTTT. The translation is CASSQGTGRRPQHF.